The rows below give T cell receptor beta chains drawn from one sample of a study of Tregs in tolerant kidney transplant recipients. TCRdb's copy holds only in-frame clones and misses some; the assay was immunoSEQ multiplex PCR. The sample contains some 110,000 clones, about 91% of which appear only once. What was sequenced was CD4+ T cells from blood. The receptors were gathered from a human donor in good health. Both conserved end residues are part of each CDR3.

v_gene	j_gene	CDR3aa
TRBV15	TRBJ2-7	CATSRENRATYEQYF
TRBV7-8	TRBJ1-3	CASSSPALWLGNTIYF
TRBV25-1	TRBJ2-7	CASSPPEPRYEQYF
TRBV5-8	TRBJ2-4	CASSYDRGLGNIQYF
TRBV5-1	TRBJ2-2	CASSPDSLTVGELFF
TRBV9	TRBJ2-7	CASSVVGGSEQYF
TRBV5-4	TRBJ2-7	CVFGREYEQYF
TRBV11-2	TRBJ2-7	CASSKITGPQSYEQYF
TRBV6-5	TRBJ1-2	CASSSSGGVGYTF
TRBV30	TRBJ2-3	CAWSVRGSGGLTDTQYF
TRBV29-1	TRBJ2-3	CSSAKGADTQYF
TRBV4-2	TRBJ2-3	CASSQGEVAGETDTQYF
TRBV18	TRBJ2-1	CASSPPGLAGVLYEQFF
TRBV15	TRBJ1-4	CATSMDRGERLAGEKLFF
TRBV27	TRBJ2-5	CASRRRQGPETQYF
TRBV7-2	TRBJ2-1	CASSQTAGGYNEQFF
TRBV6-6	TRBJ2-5	CASSYPAGSLPVTQYF
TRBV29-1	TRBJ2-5	CSTGDSSETQYF
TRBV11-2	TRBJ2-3	CASNLAALGGPSGGDTQYF
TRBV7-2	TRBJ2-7	CASSFGTGVYEQYF
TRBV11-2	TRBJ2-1	CASSWGLAFRGNEQFF
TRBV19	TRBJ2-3	CASSIYRNTDTQYF
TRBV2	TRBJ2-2	CASTRTSGTGELFF
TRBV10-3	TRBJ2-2	CAISESENGAGLRNTGELFF
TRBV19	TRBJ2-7	CASRPRTSGRNSYEQYF
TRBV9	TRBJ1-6	CASSAGNSPLHF
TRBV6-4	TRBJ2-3	CASSATGVADTQYF
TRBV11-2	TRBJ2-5	CASSFTGGRETQYF
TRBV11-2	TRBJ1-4	CASSFRVANEKLFF
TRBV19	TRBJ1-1	CASRSTGRNTEAFF
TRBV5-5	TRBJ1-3	CASSLYRSPSGNTIYF
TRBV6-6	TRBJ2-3	CASSYGDSPVETQYF
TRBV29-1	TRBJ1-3	CSVGQGGNTIYF
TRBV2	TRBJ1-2	CASRTPGQGVGYTF
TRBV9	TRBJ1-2	CASSVDPAGRGANYGYTF
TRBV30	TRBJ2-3	CAWSRAGRSDTQYF
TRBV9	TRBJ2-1	CASSVSTAAYNEQFF
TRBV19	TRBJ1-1	CASSSGQGSDTEAFF
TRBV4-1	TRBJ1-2	CASSQGVGYGYTF
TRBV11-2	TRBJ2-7	CASSSLRGSSYEQYF
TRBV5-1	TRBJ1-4	CASSLDPGANEKLFF
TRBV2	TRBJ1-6	CASSLLGQGNNSPLHF
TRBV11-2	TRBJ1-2	CASSLDRGTVINYVRYTF
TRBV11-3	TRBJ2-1	CASSLGASSYNEQFF
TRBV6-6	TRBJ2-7	CASSYSGSGSNEQYF
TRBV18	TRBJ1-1	CASSPSADYVNTEAFF
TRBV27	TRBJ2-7	CASSFWAGVTVEQYF
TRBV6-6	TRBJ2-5	CASSKQGGEETQYF
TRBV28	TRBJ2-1	CASLTPPGQGPPEQFF